The 7 T cell receptor beta chains reported below all come from one sample, sequenced in a study of neurological immune-mediated disorders. Indicated time point: longitudinal time-point 2. Using its own MiXCR run on the 5' RACE reads, TCRdb lists one record per CDR3 protein. The repertoire includes fewer than 40,000 distinct CDR3 sequences, 10% to 15% of them detected once, and 2% to 2.5% sits in the top ten. The sample consisted of PBMCs. All receptors come from a woman aged 40-49 years in good health.

The table lists this clonotype with many counts. The chain links TRBV4-3 to TRBJ2-2; D is possibly TRBD2 (6 bases). Trimming removed 3 bases at V and 8 bases at J, with 16 bases between. This CDR3 region has 15 residues. Per the germline V gene, CDR1 is LGHNA and CDR2 is YSLEER. CDR3: CASSQTRILSGELFF. Written as DNA, the CDR3 is TGCGCCAGCAGCCAGACTAGAATCCTGTCGGGGGAGCTGTTTTTT.

This clonotype has at least ten counts. The V call is TRBV20-1, the J call TRBJ2-1; 9 positions match TRBD2. V gave up 6 bases and J gave up 7 bases; unmatched junction bases: 10. CDR1 DFQATT and CDR2 SNEGSKA come from the germline V gene (reference sequence). The CDR3 is made up of 14 amino acids. This CDR3 reads CSATRGGARNEQFF. The CDR3 DNA sequence: TGCAGTGCCACGCGCGGGGGGGCACGGAATGAGCAGTTCTTC.

This clonotype was recorded at least ten times. The chain carries TRBV20-1 and TRBJ1-4, with 7 bases aligning to TRBD1. Germline loops: CDR1 DFQATT, CDR2 SNEGSKA (reference sequence). This CDR3 contains 15 residues. V was pared by 2 bases and J by 6 bases, with 9 bases of the junction left unmatched. The CDR3 sequence is CSARPSRQGDEKLFF. Here the CDR3 DNA reads TGCAGTGCTAGACCCTCCCGACAGGGAGATGAAAAACTGTTTTTT.

For this clonotype: The junction departs from the called germline gene at one end, perhaps through a read error. The V gene is TRBV7-2, the J gene TRBJ1-5; D not certain. Germline assignment: CDR1 SGHTA and CDR2 FQGNSA. The CDR3 is 15 amino acids. CDR3 residues: CASSRWGWSSQPQHF. CDR3 DNA sequence: TGTGCCAGCAGCCGGTGGGGATGGAGTAGTCAGCCACAGCATTTT.

The sample holds one count of this clonotype. The rearrangement links TRBV6-4 to TRBJ2-7; TRBD2 matches at 7 bases. CDR1 MRHNA and CDR2 SNTAGT come from the germline V gene. Trimming removed 7 bases from V and 0 bases from J; junction bases left unmatched: 12. This CDR3 contains 16 residues. CDR3 amino acids: CASILLTGLLSYEQYF. In DNA, the CDR3 is TGTGCCAGCATCCTACTGACGGGACTACTCTCCTACGAGCAGTACTTC.

Many counts were recorded for this clonotype. This chain links TRBV4-1 with TRBJ1-5; unclear D gene. CDR1 is MGHRA and CDR2 is YSYEKL in the germline V gene. The V end lost 3 bases, the J end lost 3 bases, and 0 bases lay between the germline ends. This CDR3 is 11 amino acids long. Here the CDR3 reads CASSHNQPQHF. In nucleotides, the CDR3 is TGCGCCAGCAGCCACAATCAGCCCCAGCATTTT.

The gene calls are TRBV20-1 and TRBJ2-5, with unresolved D. The CDR3 spans 13 residues. Germline V lookup: CDR1 DFQATT, CDR2 SNEGSKA (reference sequence). Trimming cost V 4 bases and J 2 bases, with 11 bases left between them. CDR3 sequence: CSAMGSQQETQYF. The CDR3 DNA reads as TGCAGTGCTATGGGAAGCCAGCAAGAGACCCAGTACTTC.